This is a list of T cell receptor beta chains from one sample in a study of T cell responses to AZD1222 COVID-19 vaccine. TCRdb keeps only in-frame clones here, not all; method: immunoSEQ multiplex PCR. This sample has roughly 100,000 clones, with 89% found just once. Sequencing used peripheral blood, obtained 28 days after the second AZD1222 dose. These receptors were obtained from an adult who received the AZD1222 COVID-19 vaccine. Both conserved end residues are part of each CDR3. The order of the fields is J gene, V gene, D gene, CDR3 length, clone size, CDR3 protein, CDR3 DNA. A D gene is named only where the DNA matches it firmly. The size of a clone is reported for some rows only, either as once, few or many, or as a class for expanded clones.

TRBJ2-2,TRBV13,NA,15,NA,CASSLRGRGTGELFF,TGTGCCAGCAGCTTGCGGGGGCGCGGCACCGGGGAGCTGTTTTTT
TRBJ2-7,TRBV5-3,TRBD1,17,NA,CARSRTPGGLFSYEQYF,TGTGCCAGAAGCCGTACCCCAGGGGGCCTTTTTTCCTACGAGCAGTACTTC
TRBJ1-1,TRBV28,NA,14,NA,CASSLTRVNTEAFF,TGTGCCAGCAGTTTAACCAGGGTGAACACTGAAGCTTTCTTT
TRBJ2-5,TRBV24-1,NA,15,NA,CATSERQGLQETQYF,TGTGCCACCAGTGAGAGACAGGGACTCCAAGAGACCCAGTACTTC
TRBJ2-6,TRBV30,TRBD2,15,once,CAWSVGGAGANVLTF,TGTGCCTGGAGTGTGGGGGGGGCTGGGGCCAACGTCCTGACTTTC
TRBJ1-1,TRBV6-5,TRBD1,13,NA,CASSSGGLTEAFF,TGTGCCAGCAGTTCAGGGGGCCTCACTGAAGCTTTCTTT
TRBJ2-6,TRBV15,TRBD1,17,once,CATRPGQGHSGANVLTF,TGTGCCACCAGGCCGGGACAGGGCCACTCTGGGGCCAACGTCCTGACTTTC
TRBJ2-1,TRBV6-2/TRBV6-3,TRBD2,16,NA,CASSVTGTSGYNEQFF,TGTGCCAGCAGTGTGACCGGGACTAGCGGTTACAATGAGCAGTTCTTC
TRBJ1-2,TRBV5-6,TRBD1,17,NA,CASSLLDRAPYNYGYTF,TGTGCCAGCAGCTTGCTGGACAGGGCTCCATATAACTATGGCTACACCTTC
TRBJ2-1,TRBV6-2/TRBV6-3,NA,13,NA,CASSYNGNNEQFF,TGTGCCAGCAGTTACAACGGGAACAATGAGCAGTTCTTC
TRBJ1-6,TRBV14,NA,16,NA,CASSQVSGVYNSPLHF,TGTGCCAGCAGCCAAGTGTCAGGCGTCTATAATTCACCCCTCCACTTT
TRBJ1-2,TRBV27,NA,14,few,CASSFSPGGDGYTF,TGTGCCAGCAGTTTTAGTCCCGGGGGGGACGGCTACACCTTC
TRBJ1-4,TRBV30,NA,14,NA,CAWSVRLGGEKLFF,TGTGCCTGGAGTGTTAGGCTGGGTGGTGAAAAACTGTTTTTT
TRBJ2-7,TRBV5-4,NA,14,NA,CASSLDPSGREQYF,TGTGCCAGCAGCTTGGACCCTTCTGGGCGCGAGCAGTACTTC
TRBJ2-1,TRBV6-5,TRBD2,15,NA,CASTLGASGSGEQFF,TGTGCCAGCACGCTCGGAGCTAGCGGGAGCGGTGAGCAGTTCTTC
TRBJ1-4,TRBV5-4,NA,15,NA,CASSLAGPANEKLFF,TGTGCCAGCAGCTTGGCAGGGCCGGCTAATGAAAAACTGTTTTTT
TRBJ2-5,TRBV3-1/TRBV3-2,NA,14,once,CASTQRVAIETQYF,TGTGCCAGCACGCAGCGTGTCGCGATAGAGACCCAGTACTTC
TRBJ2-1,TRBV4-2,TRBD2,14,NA,CASSQVRGSNEQFF,TGTGCCAGCAGCCAAGTGCGGGGGAGCAATGAGCAGTTCTTC
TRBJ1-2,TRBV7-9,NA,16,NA,CASSLAVLRGGYGYTF,TGTGCCAGCAGCTTAGCCGTCCTCAGGGGAGGCTATGGCTACACCTTC
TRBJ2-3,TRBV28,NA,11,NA,CASSRVDTQYF,TGTGCCAGCTCTAGGGTCGATACGCAGTATTTT
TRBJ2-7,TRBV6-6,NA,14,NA,CASSRGPLSYEQYF,TGTGCCAGCAGCCGGGGACCATTGTCCTACGAGCAGTACTTC
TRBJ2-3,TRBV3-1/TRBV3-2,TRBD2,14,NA,CASSRSTSADTQYF,TGTGCCAGCAGCCGCTCCACTAGCGCAGATACGCAGTATTTT
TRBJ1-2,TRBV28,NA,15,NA,CASSTQRGANYGYTF,TGTGCCAGCAGCACCCAGAGAGGAGCTAACTATGGCTACACCTTC
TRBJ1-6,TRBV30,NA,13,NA,CAWTESYNSPLHF,TGTGCCTGGACGGAAAGTTATAATTCACCCCTCCACTTT
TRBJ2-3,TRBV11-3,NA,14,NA,CASRKSSRTDTQYF,TGTGCCAGCAGAAAGTCGTCCCGCACAGATACGCAGTATTTT
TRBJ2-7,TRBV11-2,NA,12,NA,CASSQSFYEQYF,TGTGCCAGCAGCCAATCATTCTACGAGCAGTACTTC
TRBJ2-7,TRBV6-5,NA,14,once,CASSPRGLAGEQYF,TGTGCCAGCAGTCCCCGGGGGCTAGCAGGCGAGCAGTACTTC
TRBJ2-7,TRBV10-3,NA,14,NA,CAISDRGASYEQYF,TGTGCCATCAGTGACAGGGGGGCCTCCTACGAGCAGTACTTC
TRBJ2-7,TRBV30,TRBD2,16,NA,CAWRPGAAGVGYEQYF,TGTGCCTGGAGGCCGGGGGCAGCGGGAGTCGGTTACGAGCAGTACTTC
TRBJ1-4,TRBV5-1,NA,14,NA,CASSLGGVNEKLFF,TGCGCCAGCAGCTTGGGGGGCGTTAATGAAAAACTGTTTTTT
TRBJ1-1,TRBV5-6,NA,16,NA,CASSLRYTGRATEAFF,TGTGCCAGCAGCTTGAGGTATACAGGCAGGGCCACTGAAGCTTTCTTT
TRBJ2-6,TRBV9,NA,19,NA,CASSPSEQVLLSGANVLTF,TGTGCCAGCAGCCCTAGTGAGCAGGTGCTCCTCTCTGGGGCCAACGTCCTGACTTTC